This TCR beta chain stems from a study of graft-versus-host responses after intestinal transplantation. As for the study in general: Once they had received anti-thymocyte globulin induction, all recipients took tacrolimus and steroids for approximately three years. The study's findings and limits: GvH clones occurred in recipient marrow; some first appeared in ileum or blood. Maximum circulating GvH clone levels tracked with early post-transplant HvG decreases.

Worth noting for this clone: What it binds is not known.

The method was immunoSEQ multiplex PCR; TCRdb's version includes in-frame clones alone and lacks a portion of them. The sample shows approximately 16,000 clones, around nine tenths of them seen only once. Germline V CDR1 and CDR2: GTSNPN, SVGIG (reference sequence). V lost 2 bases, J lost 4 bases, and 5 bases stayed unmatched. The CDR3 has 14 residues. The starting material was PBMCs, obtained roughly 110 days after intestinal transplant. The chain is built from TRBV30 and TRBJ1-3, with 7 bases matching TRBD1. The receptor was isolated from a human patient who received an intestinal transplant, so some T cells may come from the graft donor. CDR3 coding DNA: TGTGCCTGGAGTAAGGGGGCCACGGGAAACACCATATATTTT. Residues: CAWSKGATGNTIYF.